Below are 3 T cell receptor beta chains sequenced from a single sample in a study of response to subunit inactivated influenza vaccine. TCRdb passed the RT-PCR reads through MiXCR, listing each CDR3 protein once. The repertoire consists of about 520,000 distinct CDR3 sequences, with less than 30% occurring once and the leading ten covering 1.5% to 2%. Sequenced here: CD4+ T cells sorted from PBMCs, sampled 5 to 6 days after vaccination. The receptors were gathered from a man aged 45-60 years who received an inactivated influenza vaccine.

The gene calls are TRBV9 and TRBJ2-3; 11 bases agree with TRBD2. Trimming removed 0 bases from V and 4 bases from J; junction bases left unmatched: 4. The CDR3 covers 16 residues. From germline, CDR1 is SGDLS and CDR2 YYNGEE. CDR3 coding DNA: TGTGCCAGCAGCGTAGCCCTAGCGGGAGGAGCAGATACGCAGTATTTT. It translates to CASSVALAGGADTQYF.

This rearrangement joins TRBV20-1 to TRBJ2-7; 8 bases match TRBD1. The V gene's germline CDR1 is DFQATT and CDR2 SNEGSKA (reference sequence). V dropped 3 bases and J dropped 3; count of bases not matched to a gene: 4. The CDR3 runs to 13 residues. In nucleotides, the CDR3 is TGCAGTGCTAGCGTACAGGGGGGCTACGAGCAGTACTTC. This gives the protein CSASVQGGYEQYF.

This CDR3 reads CASSDSGGRRTQYF. As DNA, the CDR3 is TGCGCCAGCAGTGATTCGGGCGGGCGTAGGACCCAGTACTTC. The rearrangement joins TRBV10-2 to TRBJ2-5; perhaps TRBD2 as D (5 bases). This CDR3 has 14 amino acids. The germline V gene encodes CDR1 WSHSY and CDR2 SAAADI. V gave up 3 bases and J gave up 7 bases, with 15 bases separating them.